These 8 T cell receptor beta chains share one sample of origin, sequenced in a study of response to subunit inactivated influenza vaccine. TCRdb itself ran the RT-PCR reads through MiXCR, one entry per CDR3 protein. The sample carries about 500,000 distinct CDR3 sequences, 6.5% to 8% recorded once. The source was PBMCs from blood, collected around 25 months after vaccination. Receptors were obtained from a man aged 50 to 69 who received an inactivated influenza vaccine.

This clonotype has just a few counts. This sequence joins TRBV7-9 and TRBJ2-5, with 12 bases identical to TRBD1. The CDR3 totals 15 residues. Germline lookup yields CDR1 SEHNR and CDR2 FQNEAQ (reference sequence). Trimming removed 4 bases from V and 5 bases from J; junction bases left unmatched: 5. Written as DNA, the CDR3 is TGTGCCAGCAGCTACCGGGACAGGGGGCTGGAGACCCAGTACTTC. Amino acid sequence: CASSYRDRGLETQYF.

The chain has TRBV12-5 and TRBJ1-1; a possible D gene is TRBD1 (5 bases). V lost 4 bases, J lost 0 bases, and 9 bases lay in between. The CDR3 is 14 amino acids. CDR1 is LGHNT, CDR2 FRNRAP, per germline. The CDR3, as DNA: TGTGCTAGTGGTTCTCAGGGAGTGAACACTGAAGCTTTCTTT. This codes for CASGSQGVNTEAFF.

This chain links TRBV29-1 with TRBJ2-1, with D uncertain. CDR3 length equals 14 residues. The V end lost 5 bases, the J end lost 2 bases, and 13 bases lay between the germline ends. Per germline, CDR1 SQVTM and CDR2 ANQGSEA. The CDR3 DNA reads TGCAGCGTTTTCAAGTATAGGGCCTACAATGAGCAGTTCTTC. Translating gives CSVFKYRAYNEQFF.

The chain joins TRBV24-1 to TRBJ2-1; 13 bases line up with TRBD2. V lost 3 bases to trimming and J lost 3 bases; unmatched junction nucleotides: 4. CDR1 KGHDR and CDR2 SFDVKD come from the germline V gene. This CDR3 has 17 amino acids. The DNA of the CDR3 is TGTGCCACCAGTGATGGACTAGCGGGAGCTCACTACAATGAGCAGTTCTTC. The encoded protein is CATSDGLAGAHYNEQFF.

This clonotype has at least ten counts. J is TRBJ2-7 and V is TRBV6-1; 8 nucleotides agree with TRBD2. V dropped 5 bases and J dropped 2; count of bases not matched to a gene: 11. The germline gives CDR1 MNHNS, CDR2 SASEGT. The CDR3 runs to 16 residues. CDR3 region: CASSPTGAGGTYEQYF. The CDR3 DNA follows: TGTGCCAGCAGTCCCACGGGGGCGGGGGGAACCTACGAGCAGTACTTC.

The chain couples TRBV5-3 to TRBJ2-1; D might be TRBD1 or TRBD2, each matching 6 bases. TRBV5-3 belongs to the ORF category, with a function that is uncertain. This CDR3 spans 14 amino acids. The germline V and J ends were trimmed by 7 bases and 8 bases, with 19 bases remaining between them. The CDR3 sequence is CARGERGAPYEQFF. The CDR3 nucleotides are TGTGCCAGAGGGGAGAGGGGGGCGCCCTATGAGCAGTTCTTC.

This clonotype showed up many times. The CDR3 sequence: CASSREGGEQFF. The CDR3 DNA reads as TGCGCCAGCAGCCGGGAAGGGGGGGAGCAGTTCTTC. The V call is TRBV4-3, the J call TRBJ2-1; D tentatively reads TRBD1 or TRBD2 (6 bases each). The CDR3 runs 12 residues. Trimming took off 4 bases at V and 10 bases at J, with 11 bases between the two ends. In germline, CDR1 is LGHNA, CDR2 YSLEER.

The rearrangement joins TRBV9 to TRBJ2-5; D remains unclear. V dropped 0 bases and J dropped 2 bases, with 17 bases sitting between them. CDR1 is SGDLS and CDR2 is YYNGEE in the germline V gene. The length of the CDR3 is 17 residues. The CDR3, as DNA: TGTGCCAGCAGCGTAGTTAAGGGCCCTGGGGTACAAGAGACCCAGTACTTC. It codes for CASSVVKGPGVQETQYF.